This is a list of T cell receptor beta chains from one sample in a study of cytomegalovirus exposure and HLA in healthy donors. Sequenced by immunoSEQ multiplex PCR; TCRdb stores in-frame clones only, minus some. The sample lists 110,000 or so clones; about 82% were seen once. Sample: PBMCs. These receptors came from a man aged 18 to 30 in good health and CMV-seronegative. Each CDR3 is given with its conserved first and last residue. Each record gives: J gene, D gene, clone size, V gene, CDR3 DNA, CDR3 protein. D genes are given only for firm matches. Clone size, where shown, is once, few, many, or a class for clones that have expanded.

j_call: TRBJ1-6
d_call: NA
clone_size: few
v_call: TRBV9
cdr3_nt: TGTGCCAGCAGCGTAGAAAAAGACAGGATAGATTCACCCCTCCACTTT
cdr3_aa: CASSVEKDRIDSPLHF

j_call: TRBJ1-2
d_call: NA
clone_size: NA
v_call: TRBV30
cdr3_nt: TGTGCCTGGAGTCCAACCTCTAGGGGGAACTATGGCTACACCTTC
cdr3_aa: CAWSPTSRGNYGYTF

j_call: TRBJ2-3
d_call: TRBD2
clone_size: NA
v_call: TRBV2
cdr3_nt: TGTGCCAGACATCCGGGACTAGCGACAGATACGCAGTATTTT
cdr3_aa: CARHPGLATDTQYF

j_call: TRBJ2-1
d_call: NA
clone_size: once
v_call: TRBV27
cdr3_nt: TGTGCCAGCAGTTTATCTAGGGGGAGGGGGGACAATGAGCAGTTCTTC
cdr3_aa: CASSLSRGRGDNEQFF

j_call: TRBJ2-2
d_call: TRBD2
clone_size: NA
v_call: TRBV4-1
cdr3_nt: TGCGCCAGCAGCCAAGTGCTGCGGGGGGGCCCCGGGGAGCTGTTTTTT
cdr3_aa: CASSQVLRGGPGELFF

j_call: TRBJ2-7
d_call: NA
clone_size: NA
v_call: TRBV19
cdr3_nt: TGTGCCAGTAGTGAGACACCCCCCTACGAGCAGTACTTC
cdr3_aa: CASSETPPYEQYF

j_call: TRBJ2-1
d_call: TRBD2
clone_size: NA
v_call: TRBV29-1
cdr3_nt: TGCAGCGTTGGAGGATTCCAGGCAGGGCAGCGGGAGGGAAGCAATGAGCAGTTCTTC
cdr3_aa: CSVGGFQAGQREGSNEQFF

j_call: TRBJ2-7
d_call: TRBD1
clone_size: NA
v_call: TRBV14
cdr3_nt: TGTGCCAGCAGCCCTACCTACAGGGGGAAACACTACGAGCAGTACTTC
cdr3_aa: CASSPTYRGKHYEQYF

j_call: TRBJ2-3
d_call: NA
clone_size: NA
v_call: TRBV11-2
cdr3_nt: TGTGCCAGCAGCTTAGATGGTTTCGGGTCGGATACGCAGTATTTT
cdr3_aa: CASSLDGFGSDTQYF

j_call: TRBJ1-3
d_call: NA
clone_size: NA
v_call: TRBV7-9
cdr3_nt: TGTGCCAGCAGCTTCAGTATATCTGGAAACACCATATATTTT
cdr3_aa: CASSFSISGNTIYF

j_call: TRBJ2-7
d_call: NA
clone_size: once
v_call: TRBV4-1
cdr3_nt: TGCGCCAGCAGTTTTGGACTGTTCTACGAGCAGTACTTC
cdr3_aa: CASSFGLFYEQYF

j_call: TRBJ1-2
d_call: TRBD1
clone_size: few
v_call: TRBV5-4
cdr3_nt: TGTGCCAGCAGCGGGACAGGGACCAACTATGGCTACACCTTC
cdr3_aa: CASSGTGTNYGYTF

j_call: TRBJ1-3
d_call: NA
clone_size: NA
v_call: TRBV11-3
cdr3_nt: TGTGCCAGCAGCACCGGACACGGAAACACCATATATTTT
cdr3_aa: CASSTGHGNTIYF

j_call: TRBJ2-1
d_call: TRBD2
clone_size: NA
v_call: TRBV7-9
cdr3_nt: TGTGCCAGCAGCTTACGAGCGGGAGCGGGCGAGCAGTTCTTC
cdr3_aa: CASSLRAGAGEQFF

j_call: TRBJ2-7
d_call: NA
clone_size: NA
v_call: TRBV6-1
cdr3_nt: TGTGCCAGCAGTGAACTCGTCCTAGAGCAGTACTTC
cdr3_aa: CASSELVLEQYF

j_call: TRBJ1-5
d_call: NA
clone_size: NA
v_call: TRBV30
cdr3_nt: TGTGCCTGGAGTGATACAGGGTTGGATCAGCCCCAGCATTTT
cdr3_aa: CAWSDTGLDQPQHF

j_call: TRBJ1-4
d_call: TRBD1
clone_size: NA
v_call: TRBV2
cdr3_nt: TGTGCCAGCAGTAACCGACCGACAGGGCCGCTTCGAGGAGAAAAACTGTTTTTT
cdr3_aa: CASSNRPTGPLRGEKLFF

j_call: TRBJ2-3
d_call: NA
clone_size: NA
v_call: TRBV6-1
cdr3_nt: TGTGCCAGTTTGCGTCAAGAGAGCACAGATACGCAGTATTTT
cdr3_aa: CASLRQESTDTQYF

j_call: TRBJ2-7
d_call: TRBD1
clone_size: NA
v_call: TRBV13
cdr3_nt: TGTGCCAGCAGCTTGGGGACAGGGGGCGACAACTACTACGAGCAGTACTTC
cdr3_aa: CASSLGTGGDNYYEQYF

j_call: TRBJ2-3
d_call: TRBD1
clone_size: NA
v_call: TRBV14
cdr3_nt: TGTGCCAGCAGTCAATGGAACAGGGGAACAGATACGCAGTATTTT
cdr3_aa: CASSQWNRGTDTQYF

j_call: TRBJ2-5
d_call: TRBD2
clone_size: NA
v_call: TRBV6-5
cdr3_nt: TGTGCCAGCAGTCCCCCGCCTAGCGGGAGGGCGACCCAGTACTTC
cdr3_aa: CASSPPPSGRATQYF

j_call: TRBJ2-1
d_call: NA
clone_size: NA
v_call: TRBV30
cdr3_nt: TGTGCCTGGGGGCGGGCTACTCTCTCCTACAATGAGCAGTTCTTC
cdr3_aa: CAWGRATLSYNEQFF

j_call: TRBJ1-3
d_call: NA
clone_size: NA
v_call: TRBV11-3
cdr3_nt: TGTGCCAGCAGCTTAGATCCTGCGGACTTCTCTGGAAACACCATATATTTT
cdr3_aa: CASSLDPADFSGNTIYF

j_call: TRBJ1-2
d_call: TRBD1
clone_size: NA
v_call: TRBV29-1
cdr3_nt: TGCAGCGTTGGGGACAGGGGTGACTATGGCTACACCTTC
cdr3_aa: CSVGDRGDYGYTF